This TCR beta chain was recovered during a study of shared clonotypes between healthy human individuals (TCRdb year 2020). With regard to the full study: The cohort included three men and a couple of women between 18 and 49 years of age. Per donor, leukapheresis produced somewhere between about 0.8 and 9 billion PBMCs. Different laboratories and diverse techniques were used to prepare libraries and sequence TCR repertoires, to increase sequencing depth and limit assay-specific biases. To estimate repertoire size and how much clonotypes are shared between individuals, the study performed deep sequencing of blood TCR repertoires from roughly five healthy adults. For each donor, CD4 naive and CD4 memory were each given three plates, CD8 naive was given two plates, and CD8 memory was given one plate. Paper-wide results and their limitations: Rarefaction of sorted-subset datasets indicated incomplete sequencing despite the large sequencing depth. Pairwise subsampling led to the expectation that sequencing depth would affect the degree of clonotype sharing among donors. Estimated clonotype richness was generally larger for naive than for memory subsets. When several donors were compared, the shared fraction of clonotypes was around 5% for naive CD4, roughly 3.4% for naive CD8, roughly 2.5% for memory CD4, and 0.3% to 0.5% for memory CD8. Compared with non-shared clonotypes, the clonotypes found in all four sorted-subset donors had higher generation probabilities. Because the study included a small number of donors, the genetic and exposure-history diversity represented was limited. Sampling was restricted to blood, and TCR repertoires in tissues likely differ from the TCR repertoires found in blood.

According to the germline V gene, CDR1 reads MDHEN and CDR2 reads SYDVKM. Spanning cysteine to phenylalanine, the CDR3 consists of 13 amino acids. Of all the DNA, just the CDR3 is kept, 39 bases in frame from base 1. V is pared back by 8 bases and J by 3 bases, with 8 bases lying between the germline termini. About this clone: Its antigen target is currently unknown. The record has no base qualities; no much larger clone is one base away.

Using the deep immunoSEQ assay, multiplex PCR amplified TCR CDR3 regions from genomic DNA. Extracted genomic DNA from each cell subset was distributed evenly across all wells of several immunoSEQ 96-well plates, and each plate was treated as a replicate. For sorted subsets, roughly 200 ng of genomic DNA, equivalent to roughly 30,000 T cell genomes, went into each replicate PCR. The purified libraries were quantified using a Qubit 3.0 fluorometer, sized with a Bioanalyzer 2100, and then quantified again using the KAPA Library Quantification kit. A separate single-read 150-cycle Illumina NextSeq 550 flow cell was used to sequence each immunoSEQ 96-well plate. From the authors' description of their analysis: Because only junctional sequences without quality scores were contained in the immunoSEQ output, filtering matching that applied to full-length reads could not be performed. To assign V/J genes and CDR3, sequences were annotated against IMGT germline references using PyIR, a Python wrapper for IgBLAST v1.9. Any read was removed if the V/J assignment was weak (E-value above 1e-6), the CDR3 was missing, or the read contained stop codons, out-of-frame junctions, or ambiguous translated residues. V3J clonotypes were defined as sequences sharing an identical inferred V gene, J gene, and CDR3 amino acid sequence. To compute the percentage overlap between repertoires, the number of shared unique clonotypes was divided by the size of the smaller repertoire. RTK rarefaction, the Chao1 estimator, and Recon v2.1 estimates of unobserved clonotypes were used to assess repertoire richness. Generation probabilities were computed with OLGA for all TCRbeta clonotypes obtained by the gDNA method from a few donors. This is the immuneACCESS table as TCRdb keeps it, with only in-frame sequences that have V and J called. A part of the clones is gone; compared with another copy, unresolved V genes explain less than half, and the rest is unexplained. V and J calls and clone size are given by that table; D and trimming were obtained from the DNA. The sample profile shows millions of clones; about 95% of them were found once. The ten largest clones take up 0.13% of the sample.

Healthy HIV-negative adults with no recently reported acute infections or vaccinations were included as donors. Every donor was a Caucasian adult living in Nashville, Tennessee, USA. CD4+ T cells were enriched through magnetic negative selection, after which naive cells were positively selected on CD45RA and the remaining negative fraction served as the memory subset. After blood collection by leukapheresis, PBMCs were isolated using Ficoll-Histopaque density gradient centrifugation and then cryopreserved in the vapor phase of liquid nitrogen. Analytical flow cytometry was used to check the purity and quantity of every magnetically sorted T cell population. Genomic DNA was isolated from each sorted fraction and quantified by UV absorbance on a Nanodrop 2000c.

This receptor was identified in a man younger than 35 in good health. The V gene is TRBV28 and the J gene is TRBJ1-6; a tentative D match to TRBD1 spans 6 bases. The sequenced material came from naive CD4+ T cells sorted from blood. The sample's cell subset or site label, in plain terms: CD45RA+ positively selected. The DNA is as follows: TGTGCCAGCGGGGGCAGCTATAATTCACCCCTCCACTTT. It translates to CASGGSYNSPLHF. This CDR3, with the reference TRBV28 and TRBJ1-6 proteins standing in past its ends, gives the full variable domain DVKVTQSSRYLVKRTGEKVFLECVQDMDHENMFWYRQDPGLGLRLIYFSYDVKMKEKGDIPEGYSVSREKKERFSLILESASTNQTSMYLCASGGSYNSPLHFGNGTRLTVT.